Each of the 29 T cell receptor beta chains below was sequenced from the same sample in a study of T cell responses to AZD1222 COVID-19 vaccine. The repertoire was sequenced with immunoSEQ multiplex PCR; TCRdb's copy has only in-frame clones and lacks some. Here the sample spans some 150,000 clones, 90% to 95% being singletons. Sequences were derived from peripheral blood, sampled on day 0 of AZD1222 vaccination. The source is an adult in good health.

Only a few counts were recorded for this clone. This sequence joins TRBV7-2 and TRBJ2-5; D possibly uses TRBD1 or TRBD2 (5 bases each). Germline CDR1 reads SGHTA; CDR2 reads FQGNSA. There are 17 residues in the CDR3. V lost 1 base to trimming and J lost 2 bases, with 17 bases between them. The CDR3 region is CASSLGWGLETQETQYF. The CDR3 bases are TGTGCCAGCAGCTTAGGTTGGGGGTTAGAAACTCAAGAGACCCAGTACTTC.

The chain carries TRBV15 and TRBJ1-5, with 11 nucleotides matching TRBD1. The CDR3 has 15 residues. Germline V gene sequence: CDR1 LNHNV, CDR2 YYDKDF (reference sequence). J gave up 6 bases and V 3 bases, and 4 bases lay outside the gene matches. As DNA, the CDR3 is TGTGCCACCAGCAGCGGACAGGGGGCTAGTCAGCCCCAGCATTTT. Residues: CATSSGQGASQPQHF.

The chain links TRBV4-1 to TRBJ1-2; 8 nucleotides match TRBD1. The CDR3 is 15 residues long. Germline V gene data show CDR1 as MGHRA and CDR2 as YSYEKL. Trimming removed 0 bases from V and 7 bases from J; junction bases left unmatched: 7. The chain's CDR3 is CASSQDLRGRRGYTF. Written as DNA, the CDR3 is TGCGCCAGCAGCCAAGATCTCAGGGGGCGGCGTGGCTACACCTTC.

The chain joins TRBV20-1 to TRBJ1-1; D uncertain. Trimming took 3 bases from V and 0 from J, leaving 8 bases between them. From germline, CDR1 is DFQATT and CDR2 SNEGSKA (reference sequence). The CDR3 runs to 13 residues. The CDR3 coding sequence is TGCAGTGCTAGTTGGGCTCTGAACACTGAAGCTTTCTTT. The encoded protein is CSASWALNTEAFF.

This chain connects TRBV29-1 to TRBJ2-1; possibly TRBD1 for D (6 bases). In germline, CDR1 is SQVTM, CDR2 ANQGSEA. This CDR3 comprises 14 residues. V shed 2 bases and J shed 7 bases, with 15 bases lying between them. The CDR3 here is CSVERWGQDNEQFF. The CDR3 DNA sequence: TGCAGCGTTGAAAGGTGGGGGCAGGATAATGAGCAGTTCTTC.

V gene TRBV6-5 combines with J gene TRBJ2-3; D is undetermined. Deletions cut 5 bases from V and 7 bases from J, with 13 bases between. Per the germline V gene, CDR1 is MNHEY and CDR2 is SVGAGI. CDR3 length: 13 residues. Here the CDR3 DNA reads TGTGCCAGCAGTCCTGGCCCGGTCAATACGCAGTATTTT. This gives the protein CASSPGPVNTQYF.

The count of this clone is one. The CDR3 region has the DNA TGTGCCAGCAGCTGGGCGGCTCCATACAATGAGCAGTTCTTC. Amino acids: CASSWAAPYNEQFF. The chain combines TRBV5-8 with TRBJ2-1; no definite D call. In germline, CDR1 is SGHTS, CDR2 YDEGEE. The CDR3 loop spans 14 amino acids. Deletions cut 3 bases from V and 4 bases from J, with 11 bases between.

The J gene is TRBJ1-3, the V gene TRBV28; D is undetermined. The CDR3 contains 14 residues. The V end was cut by 10 bases, the J end by 2 bases, with 15 bases between. The germline CDR1 and CDR2 sequences are MDHEN and SYDVKM. The CDR3 loop is CATLIGSPGNTIYF. The CDR3 nucleotides are TGTGCCACCCTTATCGGATCACCTGGAAACACCATATATTTT.

This clone was detected once. The chain is built from TRBV9 and TRBJ2-2, with D tentatively TRBD1 (6 bases). V dropped 1 base and J dropped 3 bases, with 13 bases sitting between them. Germline loops: CDR1 SGDLS, CDR2 YYNGEE. The CDR3 is 16 residues long. The CDR3 reads CASSVFSRGDTGELFF. The DNA of the CDR3 is TGTGCCAGCAGCGTATTTAGCAGGGGCGACACCGGGGAGCTGTTTTTT.

This sequence joins TRBV6-1 and TRBJ2-1, with D tentatively TRBD2 (6 bases). Germline V gives CDR1 MNHNS, CDR2 SASEGT. Trimming shortened V by 5 bases and J by 6 bases, and 20 bases separated the two germline ends. The CDR3 sequence is 16 residues long. The CDR3 DNA reads as TGTGCCAGCAGTCAAGTTCGGAGGGTCGGAATCAATGAGCAGTTCTTC. This gives the protein CASSQVRRVGINEQFF.

V is TRBV19 and J is TRBJ1-5, with 11 bases lining up with TRBD1. Per the germline V gene, CDR1 is LNHDA and CDR2 is SQIVND (reference sequence). CDR3 length: 15 amino acids. V lost 5 bases and J lost 5; bases outside the gene matches: 5. The CDR3 coding sequence is TGTGCCAGTAGTGGGGGACAGGGGGACCATCAGCCCCAGCATTTT. It specifies CASSGGQGDHQPQHF.

The chain links TRBV5-1 to TRBJ2-6; 12 bases fit TRBD1. V lost 0 bases and J lost 4; bases outside the gene matches: 2. The CDR3 extends over 17 amino acids. CDR1 SGHRS and CDR2 YFSETQ come from the germline V gene. CDR3 in DNA: TGCGCCAGCAGCTTGGGGGACAGGGGGCTCGGGGCCAACGTCCTGACTTTC. Amino acid sequence: CASSLGDRGLGANVLTF.

This chain joins TRBV7-9 and TRBJ1-2; D possibly corresponds to TRBD1 (5 bases). Trimming cost V 3 bases and J 7 bases, with 18 bases left between them. The CDR3 extends over 15 amino acids. Germline lookup yields CDR1 SEHNR and CDR2 FQNEAQ (reference sequence). The CDR3 protein is CASSLGGLLLSGYTF. CDR3 DNA: TGTGCCAGCAGCTTGGGGGGACTACTCCTATCTGGCTACACCTTC.

This chain links TRBV7-2 with TRBJ1-5; no definite D call. Trimming stripped 1 base from V and 2 bases from J, with 9 bases between. This CDR3 has 15 amino acids. Per germline, CDR1 SGHTA and CDR2 FQGNSA. This CDR3 reads CASSLVMGGNQPQHF. In DNA, the CDR3 is TGTGCCAGCAGCTTAGTGATGGGAGGCAATCAGCCCCAGCATTTT.

This chain joins TRBV5-4 and TRBJ2-7; the D gene is possibly TRBD1 (5 bases). The V end lost 4 bases, the J end lost 5 bases, and 19 bases lay between the germline ends. The germline CDR1 and CDR2 sequences are SGHNT and YYREEE (reference sequence). CDR3 size: 15 residues. As DNA, the CDR3 is TGTGCCAGCAGCATGGGCTCACGCCAAGGGGACGAGCAGTACTTC. This codes for CASSMGSRQGDEQYF.

This CDR3 reads CASSYQATYEQYF. DNA of the CDR3: TGTGCCAGCAGTTATCAGGCCACCTACGAGCAGTACTTC. This chain connects TRBV6-5 to TRBJ2-7; D unclear. The CDR3 length is 13 residues. V was trimmed by 3 bases and J by 2 bases, leaving 8 bases between them. Germline V CDR1 and CDR2: MNHEY, SVGAGI.

This clone appeared once. The V gene is TRBV29-1, the J gene TRBJ2-1; TRBD1 matches 7 bases. This CDR3 contains 14 residues. V lost 7 bases to trimming and J lost 4 bases; unmatched junction nucleotides: 10. Germline loops: CDR1 SQVTM, CDR2 ANQGSEA. The CDR3 loop is CSALTGTAYNEQFF. Written as DNA, the CDR3 is TGCAGCGCCCTTACCGGGACAGCATACAATGAGCAGTTCTTC.

This clone was counted a single time. The chain is built from TRBV12-3 or TRBV12-4 and TRBJ1-1; no reliable D call. The CDR3 consists of 13 residues. V shed 10 bases and J shed 0 bases, with 12 bases lying between them. CDR3 bases: TGTGCCACCCGTGAGCGGATGAACACTGAAGCTTTCTTT. Protein: CATRERMNTEAFF.

DNA for the CDR3: TGTGCCACCAGTGGAGGGGGATGGGACGAGCAGTACTTC. Protein product: CATSGGGWDEQYF. V usage is TRBV24-1 and J usage is TRBJ2-7; tentative D call: TRBD1 (6 bases). V was clipped by 5 bases and J by 5 bases, with 12 bases between them. The CDR3 sequence is 13 residues long. Germline loops: CDR1 KGHDR, CDR2 SFDVKD.

CDR3 amino acids: CASQGGGAGIAAQYF. CDR3 bases: TGTGCCAGCCAAGGGGGGGGAGCGGGGATCGCAGCCCAGTACTTC. The V gene is TRBV2, the J gene TRBJ2-5; perhaps TRBD2 as D (7 bases). The CDR3 spans 15 residues. Per the germline V gene, CDR1 is SNHLY and CDR2 is FYNNEI. The germline V and J ends were trimmed by 8 bases and 9 bases, with 25 bases remaining between them.

This clone has a single count. V and J are TRBV7-2 and TRBJ1-5, with D possibly being TRBD1 (5 bases). The germline gives CDR1 SGHTA, CDR2 FQGNSA. Between the trimmed V and J ends, which lost 5 bases and 3 bases, there was a span of 14 bases. This CDR3 is built from 15 residues. The CDR3 region has the DNA TGTGCCAGCAGCGCCGGTTCAGGGTACAATCAGCCCCAGCATTTT. Its protein product is CASSAGSGYNQPQHF.

This sequence joins TRBV29-1 and TRBJ1-4; D not certain. Germline loops: CDR1 SQVTM, CDR2 ANQGSEA. V was shortened by 4 bases and J by 8 bases, with 11 bases between the two germline ends. This CDR3 is built from 12 residues. The CDR3 coding sequence is TGCAGCGTTGGAGAAATTGGCGAAAAACTGTTTTTT. Amino acid sequence: CSVGEIGEKLFF.

The count of this clone is one. The chain employs TRBV6-5 and TRBJ1-1; D unresolved. Deletions cut 0 bases from V and 0 bases from J, with 5 bases between. The CDR3 extends over 14 amino acids. Per the germline V gene, CDR1 is MNHEY and CDR2 is SVGAGI. As DNA, the CDR3 is TGTGCCAGCAGTTACTCGTCTATGAACACTGAAGCTTTCTTT. Translation gives CASSYSSMNTEAFF.

V gene TRBV7-6 combines with J gene TRBJ1-6, with a weak D call TRBD1 (5 bases). V shed 1 base and J shed 5 bases, with 12 bases lying between them. The CDR3 loop spans 16 amino acids. Germline V gene sequence: CDR1 SGHVS, CDR2 FNYEAQ. Written as DNA, the CDR3 is TGTGCCAGCAGCTTAGTCGTCGCAGGGAATAATTCACCCCTCCACTTT. Protein sequence: CASSLVVAGNNSPLHF.

The V gene is TRBV29-1, the J gene TRBJ1-1; D gene uncertain. V dropped 0 bases and J dropped 4 bases, with 12 bases sitting between them. There are 14 residues in the CDR3. In germline, CDR1 is SQVTM, CDR2 ANQGSEA. CDR3 coding DNA: TGCAGCGTTGAAGATCGCGTGACAAGCACTGAAGCTTTCTTT. Encoded protein: CSVEDRVTSTEAFF.

Remarks on this clone: The DNA is omitted, as the CDR3 cannot be located on it reliably, and the CDR3 follows TCRdb's listing. The V call is TRBV27, the J call TRBJ2-7; TRBD1, the D gene given by the table, was not confirmed from the DNA. Inclusive of both ends, the CDR3 amounts to 16 amino acids. Germline CDR1 reads MNHEY; CDR2 reads SMNVEV (reference sequence). CDR3 loop: CASSSSTGANPYEQYF.

CDR3 coding DNA: TGTGCCAGCAGCTTAGCAGGACAGGGCGATGAGCAGTTCTTC. Its protein product is CASSLAGQGDEQFF. The chain combines TRBV13 with TRBJ2-1; 8 nucleotides agree with TRBD1. This CDR3 is built from 14 residues. The germline gives CDR1 PRHDT, CDR2 FYEKMQ (reference sequence). The V gene end was trimmed by 1 base and the J gene end by 8 bases; junction bases not matched to a gene: 4.

J is TRBJ2-3 and V is TRBV4-2; perhaps TRBD2 as D (6 bases). This CDR3 has 16 amino acids. Germline V gives CDR1 LGHNA, CDR2 YNFKEQ. The V end lost 5 bases, the J end lost 2 bases, and 17 bases lay between the germline ends. CDR3 coding DNA: TGTGCCAGCAGCTTACTCCGGGACTCGAACACAGATACGCAGTATTTT. This codes for CASSLLRDSNTDTQYF.

The V call is TRBV11-2, the J call TRBJ2-1; TRBD2 is a possible D gene (6 bases). V shed 2 bases and J shed 4 bases, with 15 bases lying between them. The CDR3 spans 16 residues. The germline gives CDR1 SGHAT, CDR2 FQNNGV. The CDR3 protein is CASSLRYGGEYNEQFF. The CDR3 nucleotides read TGTGCCAGCAGCTTAAGGTATGGCGGGGAGTACAATGAGCAGTTCTTC. Full variable domain (rest looked up from reference TRBV11-2 and TRBJ2-1): EAGVAQSPRYKIIEKRQSVAFWCNPISGHATLYWYQQILGQGPKLLIQFQNNGVVDDSQLPKDRFSAERLKGVDSTLKIQPAKLEDSAVYLCASSLRYGGEYNEQFFGPGTRLTVL.